These T cell receptor beta chains were read from a single sample in a study of blood T cell repertoires in COVID-19. Using immunoSEQ multiplex PCR, the repertoire was profiled, and TCRdb retains in-frame clones only, with some absent. This repertoire shows some 49,000 clones, 82% found once; its top ten account for about 2.7%. Sequenced material: peripheral blood. Receptors were obtained from a woman aged 60-75 years with acute or convalescent COVID-19. The CDR3 runs from the conserved cysteine through the conserved F or W. Fields, in order: J gene, D gene, V gene, clone size, CDR3 protein, CDR3 DNA. D genes are given only for firm matches. Where a row states a size, it is once, few, many or the class of an expanded clone; other rows omit it.

TRBJ2-7	NA	TRBV10-2	NA	CASRAKGAGEQYF	TGCGCCAGCAGGGCCAAGGGGGCGGGGGAGCAGTACTTC
TRBJ1-6	TRBD1	TRBV19	once	CASSAVDRGNNSPLHF	TGTGCCAGTAGTGCTGTCGACAGGGGGAATAATTCACCCCTCCACTTT
TRBJ2-3	TRBD1	TRBV19	NA	CASSPHRGRGDTQYF	TGTGCCAGTAGTCCCCACAGGGGCCGGGGAGATACGCAGTATTTT
TRBJ1-5	NA	TRBV7-2	NA	CASSLVATSNQPQHF	TGTGCCAGCAGCTTAGTTGCTACTAGCAATCAGCCCCAGCATTTT
TRBJ1-2	NA	TRBV19	NA	CASRTGGADYGYTF	TGTGCCAGCCGTACGGGGGGCGCCGACTATGGCTACACCTTC
TRBJ1-1	TRBD1	TRBV19	NA	CASSPTPGGTEAFF	TGTGCCAGTAGTCCGACTCCAGGGGGCACTGAAGCTTTCTTT
TRBJ2-7	NA	TRBV21-1	once	CASGSGDRVSYEQYF	TGTGCCAGCGGCTCCGGGGACAGGGTGTCCTACGAGCAGTACTTC
TRBJ1-1	NA	TRBV2	once	CASRRRDTRNTEAFF	TGTGCCAGCAGACGCCGGGACACTAGGAACACTGAAGCTTTCTTT
TRBJ1-6	NA	TRBV30	NA	CAWVDRSSSYNSPLHF	TGTGCCTGGGTTGACAGGTCTAGCTCCTATAATTCACCCCTCCACTTT
TRBJ2-3	TRBD1	TRBV7-3	NA	CASSLQPGQRTDTQYF	TGTGCCAGCAGCTTACAACCGGGACAGCGCACAGATACGCAGTATTTT
TRBJ2-1	TRBD2	TRBV20-1	NA	CSASLPSGSGEQFF	TGCAGTGCTAGTCTCCCTAGCGGGAGTGGAGAGCAGTTCTTC
TRBJ2-2	TRBD1	TRBV24-1	NA	CATSDVRTGGTGELFF	TGTGCCACCAGTGATGTTCGGACAGGTGGGACCGGGGAGCTGTTTTTT
TRBJ1-3	NA	TRBV19	NA	CASTRFSTGNTIYF	TGTGCCAGTACGAGGTTTTCGACTGGAAACACCATATATTTT
TRBJ1-1	NA	TRBV20-1	NA	CSARPYTEAFF	TGCAGTGCCAGACCCTACACTGAAGCTTTCTTT
TRBJ1-3	NA	TRBV4-1	NA	CASSQDVRAGNTIYF	TGCGCCAGCAGCCAAGATGTCAGGGCTGGAAACACCATATATTTT
TRBJ2-7	TRBD2	TRBV18	NA	CASSPNPLAGVEQYF	TGTGCCAGCTCACCAAATCCACTAGCGGGAGTCGAACAGTACTTC
TRBJ1-5	NA	TRBV28	NA	CASIIDSTYNQPQHF	TGTGCCAGCATTATAGACAGTACATACAATCAGCCCCAGCATTTT
TRBJ2-7	TRBD2	TRBV7-9	NA	CASSLGVAGLTYEQYF	TGTGCCAGCAGCTTGGGAGTAGCGGGCCTAACCTACGAGCAGTACTTC